This T cell receptor (beta chain) came from a study of T cells in Graves' hyperthyroidism and ophthalmopathy. Study-wide findings and caveats: The majority of expanded thyroid clonotypes above 0.001 also appeared in blood. Ophthalmopathy was identified by the model a median 6.5 months ahead of onset.

This clonotype has a count of ten or more. Its specificity is unknown. One end of the junction fails to match germline, which may point to a read error. Amplified TCR beta CDR3 regions derived from RNA transcripts. The study used the HTBI primer set for a first-round RT-PCR of the TCR CDR3. Via MiXCR, TCRdb re-called the multiplex PCR reads, giving one row per CDR3 protein. The sample consists of roughly 580,000 distinct CDR3 sequences, over 11% of them appearing once. The V gene's germline CDR1 is SGHRS and CDR2 YFSETQ. This CDR3 has 15 amino acids. Hyperthyroidism, newly diagnosed and lasting under 2 months, affected patients aged 18 to 65.

The sequence derives from a woman aged 25 to 45 with Graves' hyperthyroidism that later progressed to Graves' ophthalmopathy. The sequenced sample was blood. V and J are TRBV5-1 and TRBJ2-3, with 10 nucleotides matching TRBD2. The CDR3 protein is CASSLLAGGTDTQYF. The CDR3 nucleotides read TGTGCCAGCAGCTTATTAGCGGGAGGTACAGATACGCAGTATTTT.